This paragraph reports one TCR beta chain. Its antigen is as yet unknown. TCRdb reanalysed the reads using MiXCR and keeps one entry per CDR3 protein. The sample yields around 210,000 distinct CDR3 sequences, under 8.5% seen once. This sample was included in a study of T cell repertoires in cytomegalovirus infection. Looking at the study overall: The public TCR beta signatures pointed to both CMV infection and matching HLA type. Study results and caveats: Clonotypes of TCR beta that were HLA-C-restricted and CMV-specific dominated the ex vivo response.

V was trimmed by 3 bases and J by 1 base, leaving 4 bases between them. This CDR3 is built from 12 residues. The germline V gene has CDR1 DFQATT and CDR2 SNEGSKA (reference sequence). The origin of this receptor is a human donor in good health (CMV status not recorded). Some clones in this sample may be carry-over from other donors' samples. The material sequenced was PBMCs. This sequence joins TRBV20-1 and TRBJ1-5; D uncertain. CDR3: CSASPSNQPQHF. In DNA form, the CDR3 reads TGCAGTGCTAGTCCCAGCAATCAGCCCCAGCATTTT.